Listed below are T cell receptor beta chains from one sample, sequenced in a study of shared clonotypes between healthy human individuals. The table came from immunoSEQ multiplex PCR; TCRdb's copy has only in-frame clones and leaves some out. This repertoire shows about 450,000 clones, around 79% found once; its top ten account for about 12%. What was sequenced was PBMCs. The receptors shown here come from a woman aged 40 to 49 in good health. Some clones in this sample may be carry-over from other donors' samples. The CDR3 runs from the conserved cysteine through the conserved F or W. The D gene is left open where the match is weak. For some rows the clone size is stated as once, few or many, or as a class when expanded; others skip it.

clone_size	v_call	d_call	j_call	cdr3_nt	cdr3_aa
NA	TRBV5-8	NA	TRBJ1-2	TGTGCCAGCTCCTGGGGGGGCGTAAACTATGGCTACACCTTC	CASSWGGVNYGYTF
NA	TRBV11-2	TRBD2	TRBJ2-4	TGTGCCAGCTCGGCGGGTCTAGCGGGAGCCGGAAACATTCAGTACTTC	CASSAGLAGAGNIQYF
NA	TRBV6-6	NA	TRBJ1-2	TGTGCCAGCAGTCCAAGGACCGCCATCTATGGCTACACCTTC	CASSPRTAIYGYTF
few	TRBV10-3	TRBD2	TRBJ2-7	TGTGCCATCAGTGCGGGGGGGGTTTACGAGCAGTACTTC	CAISAGGVYEQYF
NA	TRBV21-1	NA	TRBJ1-2	TGTGCCAGCAGCAAGCCAGGGGGCCTATTCAACTATGGCTACACCTTC	CASSKPGGLFNYGYTF
NA	TRBV27	NA	TRBJ2-7	TGTGCCAGCAGTTTACGACAGCCTGGGGGGTACTTC	CASSLRQPGGYF
NA	TRBV7-8	TRBD2	TRBJ2-1	TGTGCCAGCAGCGGGGCCTGGGTAGCGGGAGTGAGTGAGCAGTTCTTC	CASSGAWVAGVSEQFF
NA	TRBV18	NA	TRBJ2-5	TGTGCCAGCTCACCCAACCGCGCGACTCCGGCCCAGTACTTC	CASSPNRATPAQYF
NA	TRBV29-1	TRBD1	TRBJ1-1	TGCAGCGGATCCGGGACAGGGGGTAACACTGAAGCTTTCTTT	CSGSGTGGNTEAFF
NA	TRBV16	NA	TRBJ1-3	TGTGCCAGCAGCCAATCAGGCACTGGAAACACCATATATTTT	CASSQSGTGNTIYF
NA	TRBV10-3	TRBD1	TRBJ1-1	TGTGCCATCAGCCCGGGACAGGACTTTGAAGCTTTCTTT	CAISPGQDFEAFF
NA	TRBV11-3	NA	TRBJ2-7	TGTGCCAGCAGCTTAGTAGGGACCAGCTACGAGCAGTACTTC	CASSLVGTSYEQYF
NA	TRBV9	NA	TRBJ2-1	TGTGCCAGCAGCGTAGGTGGCAGGTCATCGTACAATGAGCAGTTCTTC	CASSVGGRSSYNEQFF
NA	TRBV11-2	NA	TRBJ2-1	TGTGCCAGCAGCCCGCCGGGACCTTCCTACAATGAGCAGTTCTTC	CASSPPGPSYNEQFF
NA	TRBV19	NA	TRBJ2-2	TGTGCCAGTAGTCCCCCGACCGGGGAGCTGTTTTTT	CASSPPTGELFF
NA	TRBV7-2	TRBD2	TRBJ2-7	TGTGCCAGCAGCCTCCTCAGCGGGATTGGCGAGCAGTACTTC	CASSLLSGIGEQYF
NA	TRBV30	NA	TRBJ1-1	TGTGCCTGGACCAGGGGATACGGAATCACTGAAGCTTTCTTT	CAWTRGYGITEAFF
NA	TRBV19	TRBD1	TRBJ2-7	TGTGCCAGTAGTACCGGACAGGTGACCCACTACGAGCAGTACTTC	CASSTGQVTHYEQYF
NA	TRBV2	NA	TRBJ1-3	TGTGCCAGCAGCAAAACCGGGATCTCCTTACTAAGCTCTGGAAACACCATATATTTT	CASSKTGISLLSSGNTIYF
NA	TRBV6-6	NA	TRBJ1-1	TGTGCCAGCAGTTCCCGCATGCCCATGAACACTGAAGCTTTCTTT	CASSSRMPMNTEAFF
many	TRBV27	TRBD2	TRBJ2-3	TGTGCCAGCAGTAGCGGGACTAGCGCGGCAGATACGCAGTATTTT	CASSSGTSAADTQYF
NA	TRBV5-1	NA	TRBJ1-1	TGCGCCAGCAGCTTGGAGGGCAGGGTTTCTGAAGCTTTCTTT	CASSLEGRVSEAFF
once	TRBV28	TRBD1	TRBJ1-4	TGTGCCAGCAGTTCCCCGGACAGGGTAGGGTATGAAAAACTGTTTTTT	CASSSPDRVGYEKLFF
NA	TRBV7-2	NA	TRBJ1-5	TGTGCCAGCAGCTTAGGAGGCGGTCAGCCCCAGCATTTT	CASSLGGGQPQHF
NA	TRBV7-8	TRBD2	TRBJ2-1	TGTGCCAGCAGCCCCTGGACTAGCGGGAGTTACAATGAGCAGTTCTTC	CASSPWTSGSYNEQFF
NA	TRBV19	TRBD2	TRBJ2-7	TGTGCCAGTAGTATAGCGGGACTAGCGGGAGCTCGCGAGCAGTACTTC	CASSIAGLAGAREQYF
NA	TRBV7-3	TRBD2	TRBJ2-1	TGTGCCAGCAGCCCAAAGTCAGGGACTAGCGGACACAATGAGCAGTTCTTC	CASSPKSGTSGHNEQFF
many	TRBV19	TRBD1	TRBJ2-7	TGTGCCAGTAGTATCCCGGGGACAGGGGGCTCCGAGCAGTACTTC	CASSIPGTGGSEQYF
NA	TRBV6-1	NA	TRBJ1-3	TGTGCCAGCAGTGACACGGGAAGAGGAAACACCATATATTTT	CASSDTGRGNTIYF